This entry concerns a single TCR beta chain. It has no known antigen specificity. Base qualities are not recorded, but no much larger clone differs from it by a single base. The data were obtained in a study of T cells in localized non-small cell lung cancer (dated by TCRdb to the early 2020s). As for the study more broadly: T cell repertoires of 200 to 250 early-stage NSCLC patients were analyzed, with tumors being compared against uninvolved tumor-adjacent lungs. All 240 or so NSCLC patients in the cohort were treatment-naive and had localized lung tumors that were resected. Of the NSCLC patients, 129 were male and some 97 were female, and the mean age was around 70 years.

At diagnosis, peripheral blood, uninvolved tumor-adjacent lung and tumor were collected and stored as a combination of fresh-frozen and FFPE material. For TCR repertoire profiling, the blood samples were analyzed as peripheral blood mononuclear cells. The immunoSEQ Assay was used to sequence TCR beta CDR3 regions from DNA. The authors' pipeline ran thus. To compute T cell density, TCR beta template counts were normalized to usable DNA, which was estimated by amplifying housekeeping genes. Richness was estimated with the preseqR package, extrapolating to 400,000 templates for PBMC samples and 120,000 templates for tissue samples. Clonality was calculated as one minus Pielou's evenness. Tissue-enriched TCRs were identified through differential abundance testing performed on productive amino-acid clonotypes, with a minimum total count of 5 and an alpha of 0.1. The Jaccard Index and the Morisita Overlap Index were used to measure repertoire overlap between compartments. TCR beta CDR3s were clustered by GLIPH together with public tetramer-defined viral CDR3s, and at least three viral sequences plus V-gene enrichment were required for viral motifs. Entries here come from immuneACCESS through TCRdb and include only in-frame sequences with V and J called. Some clones fail to appear in such tables; in the studies checked, an unresolved V gene covers under half of the shortfall, and the cause of the remainder is unknown. The DNA was the basis for D and trimming; V, J and clone size are from that table. The sample includes roughly 40,000 clones, with 81% observed a single time. The ten biggest clones cover around 7.5% of the sample.

General findings and caveats noted by the study authors: Uninvolved tumor-adjacent lung showed the highest T cell clonality, higher than tumor, which suggests more focused antigenic responses in the uninvolved tumor-adjacent lung. A median of roughly 58 of the top 100 tumor clones were detected in paired uninvolved adjacent lung, and approximately 28 of these tumor clones were also found among the top 100 clones of the paired uninvolved adjacent lung. Because the study design was exploratory, TCR variables were selected using unadjusted p-values without false-discovery rate correction. Multi-region tumor sequencing was not performed, so intratumor heterogeneity could not be excluded. Higher T cell density in blood was associated with longer overall survival, whereas higher clonality in adjacent lung was associated with shorter survival.

The CDR1 and CDR2 encoded by the germline V gene are SGHNT and YENEEA. Trimming at the junction amounts to 5 bases on V and 6 bases on J, and the germline ends lie 11 bases apart. The CDR3 numbers 13 residues from cysteine through phenylalanine. Just the 39-base CDR3 DNA is kept, in frame starting at base 1. The sample here was peripheral blood mononuclear cells, taken before any cancer treatment. The receptor chain draws on TRBV11-3 and TRBJ2-1; perhaps TRBD2 is the D gene, with 5 bases matching. The TCR was taken from a male donor older than 55 with stage II lung adenocarcinoma. The DNA is as follows: TGTGCCAGCAGCCTGCGGGTGCTCAATGAGCAGTTCTTC. Translation gives CASSLRVLNEQFF.